The TCR beta chain described here comes from a study of cytomegalovirus exposure and HLA in healthy donors. The PCR ran on 60 Vbeta and 13 Jbeta primers. Profiled with immunoSEQ multiplex PCR; TCRdb holds only in-frame clones, not every one. The table records 200,000 to 250,000 clones, approximately 78% of them present only once. To note about this clone: Its specificity is not known.

The CDR3 is 14 amino acids. Germline trimming cut 11 bases from V and 4 bases from J; bases unmatched to any gene: 11. Germline V gene data show CDR1 as SNHLY and CDR2 as FYNNEI. Study observations and caveats: The study labeled more than 150 TCR beta chains cytomegalovirus-associated. Sequencing likely caused a cluster of highly shared sequence variants. Sequences of the TCR beta chain were said to predict the HLA-A and HLA-B alleles of most subjects accurately.

This chain joins TRBV2 and TRBJ2-3; 8 bases fit TRBD1. Sequenced material: PBMCs. The sequence came from a boy aged 5-17 years in good health and CMV-seronegative. CDR3 in DNA: TGTGCCGGACGCCCGACAGGGGTAGCAGATACGCAGTATTTT. Encoded protein: CAGRPTGVADTQYF.